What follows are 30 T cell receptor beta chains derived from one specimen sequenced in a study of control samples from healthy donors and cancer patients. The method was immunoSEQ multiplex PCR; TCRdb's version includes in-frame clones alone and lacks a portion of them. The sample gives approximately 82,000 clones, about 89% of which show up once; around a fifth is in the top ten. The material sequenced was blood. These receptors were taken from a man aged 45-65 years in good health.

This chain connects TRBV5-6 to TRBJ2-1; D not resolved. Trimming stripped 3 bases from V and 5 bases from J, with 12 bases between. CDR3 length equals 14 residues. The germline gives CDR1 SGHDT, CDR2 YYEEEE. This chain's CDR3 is CASSSTSHDNEQFF. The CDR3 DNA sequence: TGTGCCAGCAGCTCCACCAGCCACGACAATGAGCAGTTCTTC.

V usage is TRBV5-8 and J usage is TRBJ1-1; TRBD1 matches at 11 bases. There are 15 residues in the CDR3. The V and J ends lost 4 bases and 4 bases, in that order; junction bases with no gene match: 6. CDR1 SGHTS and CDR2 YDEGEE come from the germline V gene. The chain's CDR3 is CASSGQGAEGTEAFF. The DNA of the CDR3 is TGTGCCAGCAGCGGACAGGGGGCTGAGGGCACTGAAGCTTTCTTT.

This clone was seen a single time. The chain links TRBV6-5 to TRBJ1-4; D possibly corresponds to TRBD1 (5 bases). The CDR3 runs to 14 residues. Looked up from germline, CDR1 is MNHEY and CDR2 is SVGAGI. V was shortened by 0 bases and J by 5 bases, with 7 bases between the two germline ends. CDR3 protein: CASSYSTANEKLFF. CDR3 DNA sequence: TGTGCCAGCAGTTACTCGACAGCAAATGAAAAACTGTTTTTT.

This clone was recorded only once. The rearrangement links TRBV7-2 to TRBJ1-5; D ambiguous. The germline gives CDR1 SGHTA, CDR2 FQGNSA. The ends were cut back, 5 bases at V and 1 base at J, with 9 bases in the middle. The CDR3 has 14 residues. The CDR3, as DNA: TGTGCCAGCAGCCCGAAAACCAGCAATCAGCCCCAGCATTTT. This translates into CASSPKTSNQPQHF.

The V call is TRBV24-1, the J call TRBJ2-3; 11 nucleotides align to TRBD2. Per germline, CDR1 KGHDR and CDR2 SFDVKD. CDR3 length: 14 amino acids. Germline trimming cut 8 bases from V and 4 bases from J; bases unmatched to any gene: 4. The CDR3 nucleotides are TGTGCCACCAATAGCGGGAGGGGAGCAGATACGCAGTATTTT. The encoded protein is CATNSGRGADTQYF.

Here the CDR3 reads CASSLTGGSYNEQFF. The CDR3 DNA reads TGCGCCAGCAGCTTAACAGGGGGCTCCTACAATGAGCAGTTCTTC. The chain uses TRBV5-1 and TRBJ2-1; 8 nucleotides align to TRBD1. Germline V gene lookup returns CDR1 SGHRS and CDR2 YFSETQ. The junction had 1 base not matched to a gene; V was cut back by 2 bases and J by 0 bases. The CDR3 runs to 15 residues.

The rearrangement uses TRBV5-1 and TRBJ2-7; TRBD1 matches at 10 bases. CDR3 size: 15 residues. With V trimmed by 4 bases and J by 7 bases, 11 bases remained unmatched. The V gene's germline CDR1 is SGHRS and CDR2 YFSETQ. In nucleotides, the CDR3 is TGCGCCAGCAGCATACTTCCGGGACAGGGGAGTGAGCAGTACTTC. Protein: CASSILPGQGSEQYF.

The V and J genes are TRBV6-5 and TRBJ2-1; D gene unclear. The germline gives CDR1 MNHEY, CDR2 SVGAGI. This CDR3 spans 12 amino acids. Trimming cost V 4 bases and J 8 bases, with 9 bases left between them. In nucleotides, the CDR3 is TGTGCCAGCAGTTCTGTATCTGATGAGCAGTTCTTC. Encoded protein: CASSSVSDEQFF.

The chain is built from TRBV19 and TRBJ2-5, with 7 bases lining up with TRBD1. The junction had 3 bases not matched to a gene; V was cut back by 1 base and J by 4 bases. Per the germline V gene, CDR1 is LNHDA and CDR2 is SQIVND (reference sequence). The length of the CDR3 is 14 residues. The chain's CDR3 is CASSIVAGGETQYF. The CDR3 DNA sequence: TGTGCCAGTAGTATAGTAGCAGGGGGAGAGACCCAGTACTTC.

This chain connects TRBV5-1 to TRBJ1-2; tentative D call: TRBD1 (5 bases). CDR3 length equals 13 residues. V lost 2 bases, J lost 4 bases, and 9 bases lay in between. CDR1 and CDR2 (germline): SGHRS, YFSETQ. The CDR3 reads CASSLQAPYGYTF. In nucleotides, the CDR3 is TGCGCCAGCAGCTTACAGGCGCCCTATGGCTACACCTTC.

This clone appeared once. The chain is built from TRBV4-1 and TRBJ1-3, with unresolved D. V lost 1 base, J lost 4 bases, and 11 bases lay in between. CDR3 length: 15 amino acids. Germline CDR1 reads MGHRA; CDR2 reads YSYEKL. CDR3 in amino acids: CASSQANRGGNTIYF. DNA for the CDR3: TGCGCCAGCAGCCAAGCGAACAGAGGGGGAAACACCATATATTTT.

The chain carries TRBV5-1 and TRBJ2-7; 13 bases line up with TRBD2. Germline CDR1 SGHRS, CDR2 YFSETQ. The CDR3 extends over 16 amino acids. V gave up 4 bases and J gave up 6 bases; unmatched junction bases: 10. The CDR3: CASSLVTSGGPGEQYF. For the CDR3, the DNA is TGCGCCAGCAGCCTGGTGACTAGCGGGGGGCCTGGCGAGCAGTACTTC.

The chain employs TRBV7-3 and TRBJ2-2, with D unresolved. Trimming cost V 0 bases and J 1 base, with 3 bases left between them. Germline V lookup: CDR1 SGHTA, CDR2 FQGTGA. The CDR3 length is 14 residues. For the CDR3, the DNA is TGTGCCAGCAGCTTAACCAGGAACACCGGGGAGCTGTTTTTT. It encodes CASSLTRNTGELFF.

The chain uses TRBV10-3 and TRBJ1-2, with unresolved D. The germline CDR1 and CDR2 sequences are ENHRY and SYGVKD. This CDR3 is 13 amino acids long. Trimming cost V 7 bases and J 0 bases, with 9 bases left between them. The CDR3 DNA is TGTGCCATCACGGGAAGATCTAACTATGGCTACACCTTC. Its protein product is CAITGRSNYGYTF.

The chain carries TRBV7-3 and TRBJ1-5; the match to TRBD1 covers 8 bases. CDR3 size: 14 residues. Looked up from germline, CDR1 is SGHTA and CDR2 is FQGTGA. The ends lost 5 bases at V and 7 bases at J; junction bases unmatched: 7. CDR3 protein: CASSPGQGGQPQHF. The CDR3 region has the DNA TGTGCCAGCAGCCCAGGACAGGGAGGCCAGCCCCAGCATTTT.

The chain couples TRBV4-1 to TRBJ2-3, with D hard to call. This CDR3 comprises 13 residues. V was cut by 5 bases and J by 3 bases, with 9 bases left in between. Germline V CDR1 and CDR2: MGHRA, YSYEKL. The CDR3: CASSLRGTDTQYF. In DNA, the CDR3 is TGCGCCAGCAGCTTGCGTGGGACAGATACGCAGTATTTT.

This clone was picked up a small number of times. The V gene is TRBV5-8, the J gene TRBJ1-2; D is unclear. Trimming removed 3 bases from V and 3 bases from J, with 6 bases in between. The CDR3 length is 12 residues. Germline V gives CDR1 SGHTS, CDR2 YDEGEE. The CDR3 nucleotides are TGTGCCAGCAGCTCTACAGACTATGGCTACACCTTC. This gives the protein CASSSTDYGYTF.

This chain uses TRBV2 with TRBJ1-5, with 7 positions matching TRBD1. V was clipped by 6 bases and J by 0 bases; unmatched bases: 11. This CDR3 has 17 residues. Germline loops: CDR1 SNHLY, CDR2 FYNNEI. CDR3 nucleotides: TGTGCCAGCAGACCTCGGGCAGGGGGGTATAGCAATCAGCCCCAGCATTTT. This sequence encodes CASRPRAGGYSNQPQHF.

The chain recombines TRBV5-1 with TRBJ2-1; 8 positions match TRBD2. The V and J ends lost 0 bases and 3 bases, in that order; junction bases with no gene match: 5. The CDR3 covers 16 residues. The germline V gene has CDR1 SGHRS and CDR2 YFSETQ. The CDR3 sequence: CASSLAAGGSYNEQFF. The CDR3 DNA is TGCGCCAGCAGCTTGGCGGCGGGGGGCAGCTACAATGAGCAGTTCTTC.

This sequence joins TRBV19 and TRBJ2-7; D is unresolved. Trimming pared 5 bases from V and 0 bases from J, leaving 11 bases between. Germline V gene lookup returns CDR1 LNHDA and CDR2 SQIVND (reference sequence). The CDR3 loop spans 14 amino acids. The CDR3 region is CASSLRVTSYEQYV. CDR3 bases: TGTGCCAGTAGTCTACGGGTCACCTCCTACGAGCAGTACGTC.

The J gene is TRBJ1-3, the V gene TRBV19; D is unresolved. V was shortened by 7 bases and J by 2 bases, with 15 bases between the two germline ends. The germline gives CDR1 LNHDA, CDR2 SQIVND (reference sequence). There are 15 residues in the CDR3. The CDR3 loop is CASNGGLEAGNTIYF. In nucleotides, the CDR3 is TGTGCCAGTAATGGTGGCCTCGAGGCTGGAAACACCATATATTTT.

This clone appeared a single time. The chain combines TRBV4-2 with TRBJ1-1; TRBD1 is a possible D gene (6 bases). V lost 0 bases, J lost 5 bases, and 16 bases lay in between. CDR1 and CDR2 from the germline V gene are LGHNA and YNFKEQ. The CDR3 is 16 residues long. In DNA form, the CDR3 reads TGTGCCAGCAGCCAAGATATCGGCTTGAGGGGGACTGAAGCTTTCTTT. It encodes CASSQDIGLRGTEAFF.

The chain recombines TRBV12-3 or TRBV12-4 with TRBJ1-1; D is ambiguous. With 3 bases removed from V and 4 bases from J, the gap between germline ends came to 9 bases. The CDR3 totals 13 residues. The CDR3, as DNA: TGTGCCAGCAGTTTCGGGAGCGGCACTGAAGCTTTCTTT. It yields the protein CASSFGSGTEAFF.

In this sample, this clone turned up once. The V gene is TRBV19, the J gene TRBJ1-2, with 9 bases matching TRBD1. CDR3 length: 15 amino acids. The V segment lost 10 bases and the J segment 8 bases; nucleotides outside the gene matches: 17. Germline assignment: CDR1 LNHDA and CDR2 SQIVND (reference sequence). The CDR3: CATQATGGRSYGYTF. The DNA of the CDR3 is TGTGCCACCCAAGCGACAGGGGGAAGGTCCTACGGCTACACCTTC. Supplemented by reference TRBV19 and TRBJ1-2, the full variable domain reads DGGITQSPKYLFRKEGQNVTLSCEQNLNHDAMYWYRQDPGQGLRLIYYSQIVNDFQKGDIAEGYSVSREKKESFPLTVTSAQKNPTAFYLCATQATGGRSYGYTFGSGTRLTVV.

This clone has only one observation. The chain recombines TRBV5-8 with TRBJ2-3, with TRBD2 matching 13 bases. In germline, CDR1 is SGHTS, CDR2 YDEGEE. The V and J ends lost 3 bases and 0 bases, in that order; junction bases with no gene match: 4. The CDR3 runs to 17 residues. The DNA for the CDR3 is TGTGCCAGCAGCTCATGGACTAGCGGGGGTAGCACAGATACGCAGTATTTT. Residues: CASSSWTSGGSTDTQYF.

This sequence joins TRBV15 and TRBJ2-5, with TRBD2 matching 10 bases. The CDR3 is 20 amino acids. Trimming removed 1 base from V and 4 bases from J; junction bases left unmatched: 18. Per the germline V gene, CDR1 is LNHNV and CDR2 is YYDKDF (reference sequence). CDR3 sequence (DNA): TGTGCCACCAGCAGAGGACGAGGTAGCGGGGGGACGAGGTTGGGAGAGACCCAGTACTTC. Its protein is CATSRGRGSGGTRLGETQYF.

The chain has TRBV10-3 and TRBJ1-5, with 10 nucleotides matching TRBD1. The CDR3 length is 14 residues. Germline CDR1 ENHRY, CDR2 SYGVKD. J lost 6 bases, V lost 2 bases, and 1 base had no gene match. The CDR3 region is CAISEGTGAQPQHF. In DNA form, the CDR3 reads TGTGCCATCAGTGAGGGGACAGGGGCTCAGCCCCAGCATTTT.

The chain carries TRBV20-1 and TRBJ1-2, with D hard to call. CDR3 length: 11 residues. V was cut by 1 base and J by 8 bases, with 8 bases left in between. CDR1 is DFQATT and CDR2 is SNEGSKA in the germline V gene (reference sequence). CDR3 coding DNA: TGCAGTGCTAGAGTGGTTTGGGGCTACACCTTC. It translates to CSARVVWGYTF.

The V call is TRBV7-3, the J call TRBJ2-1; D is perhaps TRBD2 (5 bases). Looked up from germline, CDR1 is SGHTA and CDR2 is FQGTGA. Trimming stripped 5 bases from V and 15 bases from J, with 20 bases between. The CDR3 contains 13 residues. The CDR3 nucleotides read TGTGCCAGCAGCCATATGGACTCCCCATTTAGGTTCTTC. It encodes CASSHMDSPFRFF.

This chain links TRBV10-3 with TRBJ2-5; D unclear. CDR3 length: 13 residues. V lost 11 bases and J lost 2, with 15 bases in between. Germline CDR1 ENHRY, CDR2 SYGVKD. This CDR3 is CAHGSSIQETQYF. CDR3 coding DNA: TGTGCCCACGGCTCCTCGATACAAGAGACCCAGTACTTC.